The T cell receptor (beta chain) described here comes from a study of blood T cell repertoires in COVID-19. Measured with immunoSEQ multiplex PCR; TCRdb has only the in-frame clones, and not every one. The sample comprises 350,000 to 450,000 clones, 89% of which are singletons, and 1.7% rests with the top ten. In germline, CDR1 is KGHSH, CDR2 LQKENI. This CDR3 has 16 residues. Trimming stripped 3 bases from V and 3 bases from J, with 15 bases between. The material sequenced was PBMCs or T cells enriched from blood (not recorded which). This sequence joins TRBV18 and TRBJ1-5; a weak D match, TRBD1 (6 bases). This receptor was taken from a woman between 25 and 40 years old who had recovered from COVID-19. Here the CDR3 reads CASSPAGVVNNQPQHF. The CDR3 DNA reads as TGTGCCAGCTCACCCGCAGGGGTGGTAAACAATCAGCCCCAGCATTTT.